One and the same sample provided the 25 T cell receptor beta chains below, sequenced in a study of cytomegalovirus exposure and HLA in healthy donors. The PCR used 60 Vbeta and 13 Jbeta primers. Assay used: immunoSEQ multiplex PCR; TCRdb lists only in-frame clones, some missing. The data show about 250,000 clones, approximately 91% seen once. The sample comprised PBMCs. These TCRs come from a girl aged 2-10 years in good health and CMV-seronegative.

The chain has TRBV9 and TRBJ1-2; D is undetermined. V was trimmed by 2 bases and J by 5 bases, leaving 13 bases between them. Germline CDR1 reads SGDLS; CDR2 reads YYNGEE. The CDR3 runs to 14 residues. CDR3 in DNA: TGTGCCAGCAGCGTGACCGGGGTGGGGTATGGCTACACCTTC. Encoded protein: CASSVTGVGYGYTF. The whole variable domain, remainder taken from reference TRBV9 and TRBJ1-2, is DSGVTQTPKHLITATGQRVTLRCSPRSGDLSVYWYQQSLDQGLQFLIQYYNGEERAKGNILERFSAQQFPDLHSELNLSSLELGDSALYFCASSVTGVGYGYTFGSGTRLTVV.

This clone was observed once. The rearrangement joins TRBV19 to TRBJ1-5; D unresolved. V lost 6 bases and J lost 5, with 8 bases in between. Germline V gene sequence: CDR1 LNHDA, CDR2 SQIVND (reference sequence). The length of the CDR3 is 12 residues. CDR3 DNA sequence: TGTGCCAGTAGGGGCAGTTATCAGCCCCAGCATTTT. Its protein is CASRGSYQPQHF.

The chain couples TRBV7-9 to TRBJ1-1; 7 bases are a match to TRBD1. From germline, CDR1 is SEHNR and CDR2 FQNEAQ (reference sequence). This CDR3 is built from 15 residues. Unmatched junction bases numbered 5, after V lost 2 bases and J lost 2 bases. CDR3 protein: CASSLTGVFNTEAFF. As DNA, the CDR3 is TGTGCCAGCAGCTTAACAGGGGTATTTAACACTGAAGCTTTCTTT. Full variable domain (missing parts from reference TRBV7-9 and TRBJ1-1): DTGVSQNPRHKITKRGQNVTFRCDPISEHNRLYWYRQTLGQGPEFLTYFQNEAQLEKSRLLSDRFSAERPKGSFSTLEIQRTEQGDSAMYLCASSLTGVFNTEAFFGQGTRLTVV.

The rearrangement uses TRBV27 and TRBJ2-2; D uncertain. V lost 2 bases and J lost 4, with 11 bases in between. In germline, CDR1 is MNHEY, CDR2 SMNVEV (reference sequence). The CDR3 sequence is 15 residues long. The CDR3 bases are TGTGCCAGCAGTTTACGGCTCGAGGTCACCGGGGAGCTGTTTTTT. Translating gives CASSLRLEVTGELFF.

The chain has TRBV4-2 and TRBJ2-7; tentatively, D is TRBD2 (6 bases). Germline-derived CDR1 and CDR2 are LGHNA and YNFKEQ. The CDR3 covers 15 residues. V lost 0 bases, J lost 2 bases, and 11 bases lay in between. CDR3 loop: CASSQDASDTYEQYF. As DNA, the CDR3 is TGTGCCAGCAGCCAAGACGCTAGCGACACCTACGAGCAGTACTTC.

This sequence joins TRBV7-2 and TRBJ2-3; the match to TRBD2 covers 12 bases. Germline CDR1 SGHTA, CDR2 FQGNSA. V lost 5 bases and J lost 6; bases outside the gene matches: 12. CDR3 length: 17 residues. CDR3 amino acids: CASSLRTSGVQGDTQYF. CDR3 nucleotide sequence: TGTGCCAGCAGCCTCCGGACTAGCGGGGTGCAAGGGGATACGCAGTATTTT.

CDR3 protein: CASSYPGQETQYF. The CDR3 nucleotides read TGTGCCAGCAGCTATCCAGGCCAAGAGACCCAGTACTTC. The chain uses TRBV7-9 and TRBJ2-5, with D unresolved. The CDR3 is made up of 13 amino acids. Germline CDR1 is SEHNR and CDR2 is FQNEAQ (reference sequence). V lost 4 bases, J lost 1 base, and 7 bases lay in between.

V and J are TRBV7-9 and TRBJ2-4; 7 bases map to TRBD1. This CDR3 has 13 residues. The V gene end was trimmed by 5 bases and the J gene end by 8 bases; junction bases not matched to a gene: 6. Germline CDR1 reads SEHNR; CDR2 reads FQNEAQ (reference sequence). The chain's CDR3 is CASSHDRDHIQYF. In nucleotides, the CDR3 is TGTGCCAGCAGCCATGACAGGGACCACATTCAGTACTTC.

The J gene is TRBJ2-1, the V gene TRBV5-1; D call uncertain. The germline V and J ends were trimmed by 5 bases and 0 bases, with 12 bases remaining between them. CDR1 and CDR2 from the germline V gene are SGHRS and YFSETQ. The CDR3 has 15 residues. CDR3 sequence: CASSPGGSSYNEQFF. Here the CDR3 DNA reads TGCGCCAGCAGTCCCGGCGGTAGCTCCTACAATGAGCAGTTCTTC. Looking up the rest from reference TRBV5-1 and TRBJ2-1 gives the full variable domain: KAGVTQTPRYLIKTRGQQVTLSCSPISGHRSVSWYQQTPGQGLQFLFEYFSETQRNKGNFPGRFSGRQFSNSRSEMNVSTLELGDSALYLCASSPGGSSYNEQFFGPGTRLTVL.

This clone was seen only a few times. The rearrangement uses TRBV6-5 and TRBJ2-2, with D possibly matching TRBD1 (6 bases). V lost 7 bases and J lost 8, with 14 bases in between. Looked up from germline, CDR1 is MNHEY and CDR2 is SVGAGI. The CDR3 runs to 13 residues. The CDR3 region has the DNA TGTGCCAGCACCAAAGGGGGAAGGGGGGAGCTGTTTTTT. Translating gives CASTKGGRGELFF.

This chain joins TRBV2 and TRBJ1-5, with D perhaps TRBD1 (6 bases). CDR3 length: 15 amino acids. Between the trimmed V and J ends, which lost 1 base and 4 bases, there was a span of 11 bases. Germline lookup yields CDR1 SNHLY and CDR2 FYNNEI. CDR3 coding DNA: TGTGCCAGCAGTGAAGGGGGAACAGGGAATCAGCCCCAGCATTTT. Protein product: CASSEGGTGNQPQHF.

The CDR3 here is CASSPPGGTSYEQYF. CDR3 nucleotides: TGTGCCAGCAGCCCCCCTGGCGGGACCTCCTACGAGCAGTACTTC. The gene calls are TRBV5-4 and TRBJ2-5; tentatively, D is TRBD2 (6 bases). The J call is in doubt because the DNA end fits TRBJ2-7 better. Germline CDR1 reads SGHNT; CDR2 reads YYREEE (reference sequence). The CDR3 has 15 amino acids.

This chain uses TRBV11-2 with TRBJ2-3; 7 bases are shared with TRBD1. CDR1 is SGHAT and CDR2 is FQNNGV in the germline V gene. The CDR3 is 13 amino acids. The J segment lost 4 bases and the V segment lost 9 bases, leaving 7 bases of the junction unmatched. The CDR3 nucleotides read TGTGCCAGTGTGTACAGGGGATCAGATACGCAGTATTTT. It encodes CASVYRGSDTQYF.

This chain uses TRBV7-9 with TRBJ2-3; TRBD1 might be the D (6 bases). Trimming shortened V by 0 bases and J by 1 base, and 17 bases separated the two germline ends. Germline loops: CDR1 SEHNR, CDR2 FQNEAQ (reference sequence). This CDR3 contains 18 residues. The CDR3 region has the DNA TGTGCCAGCAGCTTAGCGAGAACAGGGCTCCGGGGCACAGATACGCAGTATTTT. This gives the protein CASSLARTGLRGTDTQYF.

This chain uses TRBV6-1 with TRBJ2-7; D possibly corresponds to TRBD2 (5 bases). Germline V gene lookup returns CDR1 MNHNS and CDR2 SASEGT. The CDR3 contains 13 residues. V was pared by 5 bases and J by 1 base, with 9 bases between. The CDR3 sequence is CASSRTGSYEQYF. CDR3 DNA sequence: TGTGCCAGCAGTCGGACTGGTTCCTACGAGCAGTACTTC.

This chain connects TRBV2 to TRBJ1-1; TRBD1 aligns across 7 bases. This CDR3 is built from 15 residues. Germline V CDR1 and CDR2: SNHLY, FYNNEI. V shed 6 bases, J shed 4 bases, and the junction held 11 bases outside the gene matches. Written as DNA, the CDR3 is TGTGCCAGCAGGGGGCTAGGGGGCTATAGCACTGAAGCTTTCTTT. Protein sequence: CASRGLGGYSTEAFF.

This chain uses TRBV7-6 with TRBJ2-3; 14 bases align to TRBD2. The trim removed 5 bases at V and 1 base at J, leaving 8 bases unmatched. Germline CDR1 reads SGHVS; CDR2 reads FNYEAQ. The length of the CDR3 is 18 residues. The CDR3: CASSPGTSGGPRTDTQYF. CDR3 DNA sequence: TGTGCCAGCAGCCCTGGGACTAGCGGGGGCCCCCGCACAGATACGCAGTATTTT.

The chain uses TRBV6-4 and TRBJ1-4; 7 bases fit TRBD1. This CDR3 has 12 amino acids. The V gene's germline CDR1 is MRHNA and CDR2 SNTAGT. The CDR3 here is CSQTGRFEKLFF. As DNA, the CDR3 is TGTTCCCAGACAGGGCGTTTTGAAAAACTGTTTTTT.

The chain couples TRBV7-6 to TRBJ2-7, with 7 positions matching TRBD2. V trimming: 1 base; J trimming: 5 bases; junction bases outside the gene matches: 8. This CDR3 spans 15 amino acids. Germline V CDR1 and CDR2: SGHVS, FNYEAQ. DNA of the CDR3: TGTGCCAGCAGCTTAGGGACTAGGCCCCCCGACGAGCAGTACTTC. Its translation: CASSLGTRPPDEQYF.

V gene TRBV7-6 combines with J gene TRBJ1-5, with 10 nucleotides matching TRBD1. CDR3 size: 18 residues. V trimming: 1 base; J trimming: 5 bases; junction bases outside the gene matches: 11. The germline V gene has CDR1 SGHVS and CDR2 FNYEAQ. Written as DNA, the CDR3 is TGTGCCAGCAGCTTAGGTTTCGGACAGGGGGTATTCGATCAGCCCCAGCATTTT. Its translation: CASSLGFGQGVFDQPQHF.

This clone was seen just once. The chain recombines TRBV27 with TRBJ2-3; the match to TRBD2 covers 9 bases. Germline-derived CDR1 and CDR2 are MNHEY and SMNVEV (reference sequence). Trimming cost V 2 bases and J 4 bases; bases outside gene matches: 1. The CDR3 totals 14 residues. In nucleotides, the CDR3 is TGTGCCAGCAGTTTAATAGCGGGGGCAGATACGCAGTATTTT. It yields the protein CASSLIAGADTQYF.

The V and J genes are TRBV5-4 and TRBJ2-1; 7 nucleotides align to TRBD2. This CDR3 spans 14 amino acids. J lost 5 bases, V lost 4 bases, and 6 bases had no gene match. CDR1 is SGHNT, CDR2 YYREEE, per germline (reference sequence). The CDR3: CASSPSGDNNEQFF. For the CDR3, the DNA is TGTGCCAGCAGCCCGAGCGGGGATAACAATGAGCAGTTCTTC. Supplemented by reference TRBV5-4 and TRBJ2-1, the full variable domain reads ETGVTQSPTHLIKTRGQQVTLRCSSQSGHNTVSWYQQALGQGPQFIFQYYREEENGRGNFPPRFSGLQFPNYSSELNVNALELDDSALYLCASSPSGDNNEQFFGPGTRLTVL.

This chain links TRBV5-6 with TRBJ2-1; 9 bases are shared with TRBD2. The CDR3 has 15 amino acids. Germline V lookup: CDR1 SGHDT, CDR2 YYEEEE. V gave up 4 bases and J gave up 14 bases; unmatched junction bases: 16. CDR3 amino acids: CASSLGTGIAGAEFF. The CDR3 DNA reads as TGTGCCAGCAGCCTTGGGACGGGAATAGCGGGGGCAGAGTTCTTC.

The V and J genes are TRBV7-2 and TRBJ2-7, with TRBD1 identical over 7 bases. The V and J ends lost 4 bases and 2 bases, in that order; junction bases with no gene match: 11. The CDR3 is 16 amino acids. Germline V gene lookup returns CDR1 SGHTA and CDR2 FQGNSA. Written as DNA, the CDR3 is TGTGCCAGCAGCTCCCTCCGGGACAGAGTAACCTACGAGCAGTACTTC. Translation gives CASSSLRDRVTYEQYF.

The J gene is TRBJ2-7, the V gene TRBV6-6; 8 positions agree with TRBD2. V gave up 1 base and J gave up 2 bases; unmatched junction bases: 7. Looked up from germline, CDR1 is MNHNY and CDR2 is SVGAGI (reference sequence). This CDR3 has 16 amino acids. CDR3 coding DNA: TGTGCCAGCAGTTACTTCACCATAGCGGGGCCCTACGAGCAGTACTTC. Amino acids: CASSYFTIAGPYEQYF.